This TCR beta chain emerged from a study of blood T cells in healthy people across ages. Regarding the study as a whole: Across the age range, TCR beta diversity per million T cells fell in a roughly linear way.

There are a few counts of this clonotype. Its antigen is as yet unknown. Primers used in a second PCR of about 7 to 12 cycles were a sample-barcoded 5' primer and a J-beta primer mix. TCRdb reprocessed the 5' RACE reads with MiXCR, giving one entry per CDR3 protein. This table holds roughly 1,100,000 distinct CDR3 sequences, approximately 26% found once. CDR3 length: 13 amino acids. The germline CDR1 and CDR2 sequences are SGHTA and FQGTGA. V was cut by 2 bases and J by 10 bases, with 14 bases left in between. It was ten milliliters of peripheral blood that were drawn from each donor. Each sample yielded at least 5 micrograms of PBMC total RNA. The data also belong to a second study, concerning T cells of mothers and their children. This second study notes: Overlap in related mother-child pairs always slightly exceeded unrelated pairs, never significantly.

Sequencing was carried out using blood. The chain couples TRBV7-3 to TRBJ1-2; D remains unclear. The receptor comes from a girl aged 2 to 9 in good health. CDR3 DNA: TGTGCCAGCAGCTTAGCTGCAGCCGGCACCTACACCTTC. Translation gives CASSLAAAGTYTF.